The 18 T cell receptor beta chains presented below share a single source sample, sequenced in a study of blood T cells in healthy people across ages. Using a J-beta primer mix together with a sample-barcoded 5' primer, a second PCR was run for roughly 6 to 12 cycles. MiXCR, run by TCRdb on the 5' RACE reads, gives a single entry per CDR3 protein. Found here are approximately 1,100,000 distinct CDR3 sequences, 40% to 55% of them singletons; the top ten hold approximately 19%. Sequencing was performed on blood. These receptors all come from a woman aged 55-70 years in good health.

This clonotype was detected a few times. CDR3 sequence (DNA): TGCGCCAGCAGTGAGAAGACTAGCGTAATTCTTGAGCAGTTCTTC. This encodes CASSEKTSVILEQFF. The chain employs TRBV10-2 and TRBJ2-1; 8 nucleotides line up with TRBD2. V lost 2 bases, J lost 9 bases, and 9 bases stayed unmatched. CDR3 size: 15 residues. Germline lookup yields CDR1 WSHSY and CDR2 SAAADI.

This clonotype has a handful of counts. The chain links TRBV6-2 or TRBV6-3 to TRBJ2-4; D is unclear. CDR3 length equals 14 residues. Trimming took 3 bases from V and 3 from J, leaving 9 bases between them. The germline V gene has CDR1 MNHEY and CDR2 SVGEGT. The CDR3 spells CASSYTGNKNIQYF. CDR3 coding DNA: TGTGCCAGCAGTTATACCGGTAACAAAAACATTCAGTACTTC.

The chain recombines TRBV20-1 with TRBJ2-1, with a tentative D call TRBD2 (6 bases). TRBJ2-7 matches the DNA end more closely, so the J call is doubtful. This CDR3 region has 18 residues. Germline CDR1 DFQATT, CDR2 SNEGSKA (reference sequence). CDR3 region: CSAGGGGRGLKAYNEQYF. In DNA, the CDR3 is TGCAGTGCTGGGGGTGGGGGGAGAGGCTTAAAGGCCTACAATGAGCAGTACTTC.

The rearrangement joins TRBV7-2 to TRBJ2-7; 10 nucleotides align to TRBD2. CDR3 length: 16 residues. The trim removed 1 base at V and 2 bases at J, leaving 5 bases unmatched. Germline-derived CDR1 and CDR2 are SGHTA and FQGNSA. CDR3 sequence (DNA): TGTGCCAGCAGCTTAGGGATCAGCGGGGGGGCCTACGAGCAGTACTTC. Translated: CASSLGISGGAYEQYF. Together with reference TRBV7-2 and TRBJ2-7, the CDR3 gives the full variable domain: GAGVSQSPSNKVTEKGKDVELRCDPISGHTALYWYRQSLGQGLEFLIYFQGNSAPDKSGLPSDRFSAERTGGSVSTLTIQRTQQEDSAVYLCASSLGISGGAYEQYFGPGTRLTVT.

The V call is TRBV10-2, the J call TRBJ1-2; D is unclear. V lost 0 bases and J lost 3, with 17 bases in between. The germline CDR1 and CDR2 sequences are WSHSY and SAAADI. CDR3 length: 17 residues. The chain's CDR3 is CASSESISGRSYYGYTF. The CDR3 region has the DNA TGCGCCAGCAGTGAGTCGATTTCTGGCAGATCGTACTATGGCTACACCTTC.

This clonotype came up once. The chain links TRBV9 to TRBJ2-4, with D hard to call. The J call could be wrong; TRBJ2-7 is a better fit for the DNA end. CDR3 length equals 15 residues. Germline CDR1 SGDLS, CDR2 YYNGEE. CDR3 protein: CASSADGNLVHEQYF. The CDR3 DNA reads TGTGCCAGCAGCGCCGACGGTAACCTAGTACACGAGCAGTACTTC.

The chain couples TRBV2 to TRBJ2-7; 10 bases are shared with TRBD2. Trimming removed 4 bases from V and 7 bases from J; junction bases left unmatched: 10. In germline, CDR1 is SNHLY, CDR2 FYNNEI. There are 15 residues in the CDR3. In DNA form, the CDR3 reads TGTGCCAGCAGTGCCCTAGCGGGAGACAACAATGAGCAGTACTTC. Its protein is CASSALAGDNNEQYF.

V usage is TRBV27 and J usage is TRBJ1-5; tentative D call: TRBD1 (6 bases). Germline V gene sequence: CDR1 MNHEY, CDR2 SMNVEV (reference sequence). The CDR3 sequence is 15 residues long. Trimming removed 6 bases from V and 4 bases from J, with 16 bases in between. CDR3: CASSPRGTGNQPQHF. As DNA, the CDR3 is TGTGCCAGCAGCCCAAGGGGGACGGGTAATCAGCCCCAGCATTTT.

There are a few counts of this clonotype. The chain couples TRBV5-1 to TRBJ2-5; the D gene is possibly TRBD1 (6 bases). Germline loops: CDR1 SGHRS, CDR2 YFSETQ. Trimming cost V 4 bases and J 0 bases, with 10 bases left between them. This CDR3 has 14 residues. The CDR3 is CASSDRDNQETQYF. CDR3 nucleotide sequence: TGCGCCAGCAGCGACCGGGACAACCAAGAGACCCAGTACTTC. Looking up the rest from reference TRBV5-1 and TRBJ2-5 gives the full variable domain: KAGVTQTPRYLIKTRGQQVTLSCSPISGHRSVSWYQQTPGQGLQFLFEYFSETQRNKGNFPGRFSGRQFSNSRSEMNVSTLELGDSALYLCASSDRDNQETQYFGPGTRLLVL.

The chain employs TRBV25-1 and TRBJ1-6; D call uncertain. Trimming removed 2 bases at V and 5 bases at J, with 7 bases between. Germline V CDR1 and CDR2: MGHDK, SYGVNS. This CDR3 has 14 amino acids. The DNA of the CDR3 is TGTGCCAGCAGTGAAGGGCTCAATAATTCACCCCTCCACTTT. It codes for CASSEGLNNSPLHF.

V usage is TRBV20-1 and J usage is TRBJ2-7; 13 nucleotides align to TRBD2. This CDR3 is 15 amino acids long. Germline V gene data show CDR1 as DFQATT and CDR2 as SNEGSKA (reference sequence). V dropped 5 bases and J dropped 5; count of bases not matched to a gene: 9. The chain's CDR3 is CSAALPLAGGDEQYF. As DNA, the CDR3 is TGCAGTGCTGCCTTACCACTAGCGGGAGGGGACGAGCAGTACTTC.

J is TRBJ2-1 and V is TRBV20-1; a possible D gene is TRBD1 (6 bases). Germline CDR1 is DFQATT and CDR2 is SNEGSKA (reference sequence). With 2 bases removed from V and 0 bases from J, the gap between germline ends came to 11 bases. The CDR3 length is 15 residues. In DNA, the CDR3 is TGCAGTGCTAGACTCACAGGGAACTCCTACAATGAGCAGTTCTTC. Residues: CSARLTGNSYNEQFF.

J is TRBJ2-3 and V is TRBV12-3 or TRBV12-4; 13 nucleotides align to TRBD2. The CDR3 runs 18 residues. With 4 bases clipped from V and 2 bases from J, the junction kept 9 bases outside the gene matches. The CDR3 DNA reads TGTGCCAGCAGTTATGCCGGGACTAGCGGGACCGACACAGATACGCAGTATTTT. The encoded protein is CASSYAGTSGTDTDTQYF.

This clonotype has just a few counts. This rearrangement joins TRBV19 to TRBJ2-1; D gene unclear. Per germline, CDR1 LNHDA and CDR2 SQIVND (reference sequence). With 7 bases removed from V and 3 bases from J, the gap between germline ends came to 10 bases. This CDR3 has 13 residues. CDR3 nucleotide sequence: TGTGCCAGTACCGAGCCAGACTACAATGAGCAGTTCTTC. This sequence encodes CASTEPDYNEQFF.

This sequence joins TRBV9 and TRBJ2-1; TRBD1 might be the D (5 bases). The CDR3 consists of 13 residues. Germline V CDR1 and CDR2: SGDLS, YYNGEE. The germline V and J ends were trimmed by 0 bases and 9 bases, with 10 bases remaining between them. CDR3 DNA sequence: TGTGCCAGCAGCGTAGGGCAGGGCGGTGAGCAGTTCTTC. Translating it yields CASSVGQGGEQFF.

The genes are TRBV2 and TRBJ2-1; maybe TRBD2 (6 bases). The germline gives CDR1 SNHLY, CDR2 FYNNEI. The length of the CDR3 is 16 residues. Trimming stripped 2 bases from V and 8 bases from J, with 19 bases between. CDR3 DNA sequence: TGTGCCAGCAGTGAAAATCCGGGAGAGGCTTATGATGAGCAGTTCTTC. Protein sequence: CASSENPGEAYDEQFF.

J is TRBJ2-1 and V is TRBV6-2 or TRBV6-3; D remains unclear. This CDR3 spans 13 amino acids. V was trimmed by 7 bases and J by 5 bases, leaving 12 bases between them. CDR1 MNHEY and CDR2 SVGEGT come from the germline V gene. The CDR3 sequence: CASTLDFDNEQFF. CDR3 in DNA: TGTGCCAGCACCCTAGACTTCGACAATGAGCAGTTCTTC.

The chain has TRBV12-3 or TRBV12-4 and TRBJ1-2; 8 bases are a match to TRBD1. Germline trimming cut 5 bases from V and 2 bases from J; bases unmatched to any gene: 7. CDR3 size: 15 residues. The CDR3 DNA follows: TGTGCCAGCAGTCGGGGAGGGGACAGGAACTATGGCTACACCTTC. Translation: CASSRGGDRNYGYTF.